The 7 T cell receptor beta chains below come from one sample, sequenced in a study of T-cell memory formation after mild COVID-19. TCRdb re-analysed the 5' RACE reads in MiXCR, keeping a single row per CDR3 protein. Of 90,000 to 120,000 distinct CDR3 sequences in the sample, around 10% were seen once. Sequencing was performed on PBMCs or a T cell subset sorted from them (not recorded which). Receptor source: a man aged 18 to 30 who had mild COVID-19 (a few samples of this study predate the infection). Cell type and time point are not known.

This clonotype turned up a few times. The V and J genes are TRBV10-3 and TRBJ1-2; D remains ambiguous. This CDR3 is 13 amino acids long. V lost 0 bases, J lost 5 bases, and 7 bases lay in between. The germline gives CDR1 ENHRY, CDR2 SYGVKD. CDR3 sequence reads: CAISESAVYGYTF. CDR3 bases: TGTGCCATCAGTGAGTCGGCAGTGTATGGCTACACCTTC.

J is TRBJ2-3 and V is TRBV6-4; TRBD2 might be the D (5 bases). Trimming left V 10 bases short and J 4 bases short, with 18 bases between. The CDR3 is made up of 14 amino acids. In germline, CDR1 is MRHNA, CDR2 SNTAGT. In nucleotides, the CDR3 is TGTGCCACCGCAGATAGCATCGGGGCAGATACGCAGTATTTT. Amino acid sequence: CATADSIGADTQYF.

This clonotype was seen only a few times. V usage is TRBV7-9 and J usage is TRBJ2-5; no firm D call. There are 14 residues in the CDR3. Germline lookup yields CDR1 SEHNR and CDR2 FQNEAQ (reference sequence). V was clipped by 1 base and J by 1 base, with 7 bases between them. The CDR3 nucleotides are TGTGCCAGCAGCTTAGTCGAAACCCAAGAGACCCAGTACTTC. Protein: CASSLVETQETQYF.

Only a few counts were recorded for this clonotype. The chain links TRBV7-6 to TRBJ2-2; possible D gene TRBD2, 5 bases. There are 14 residues in the CDR3. From germline, CDR1 is SGHVS and CDR2 FNYEAQ. Trimming removed 6 bases from V and 4 bases from J, with 12 bases in between. CDR3 amino acids: CASSPGVPTGELFF. CDR3 bases: TGTGCCAGCAGTCCCGGGGTGCCCACCGGGGAGCTGTTTTTT. The complete variable domain, with remaining parts taken from reference TRBV7-6 and TRBJ2-2, reads GAGVSQSPRYKVTKRGQDVALRCDPISGHVSLYWYRQALGQGPEFLTYFNYEAQQDKSGLPNDRFSAERPEGSISTLTIQRTEQRDSAMYRCASSPGVPTGELFFGEGSRLTVL.

This clonotype showed up just a few times. The J gene is TRBJ1-2, the V gene TRBV20-1; no definite D call. From germline, CDR1 is DFQATT and CDR2 SNEGSKA (reference sequence). Deletions cut 0 bases from V and 14 bases from J, with 13 bases between. CDR3 size: 11 residues. DNA for the CDR3: TGCAGTGCTAGAGACCTCGGACGGAGAACCTTC. Encoded protein: CSARDLGRRTF.

This clonotype was observed a handful of times. The J gene is TRBJ2-7, the V gene TRBV10-2; 10 nucleotides line up with TRBD1. Trimming removed 7 bases from V and 2 bases from J; junction bases left unmatched: 5. This CDR3 has 14 amino acids. From germline, CDR1 is WSHSY and CDR2 SAAADI. The DNA for the CDR3 is TGCGCCAGCATTGGGACAGGGGTTACCTACGAGCAGTACTTC. Amino acids: CASIGTGVTYEQYF.

This clonotype appeared many times. The chain employs TRBV7-3 and TRBJ2-5, with 7 bases matching TRBD2. The CDR3 length is 17 residues. CDR1 SGHTA and CDR2 FQGTGA come from the germline V gene. Trimming took 5 bases from V and 0 from J; bases not matched to a gene: 12. The CDR3 spells CASSLTGSGEYQETQYF. The CDR3 DNA is TGTGCCAGCAGCCTCACGGGAAGCGGGGAGTACCAAGAGACCCAGTACTTC.